The 2 T cell receptor beta chains reported below all come from one sample, sequenced in a study of T cells in Graves' hyperthyroidism and ophthalmopathy. TCR beta CDR3 region amplification was performed from RNA transcripts. RT-PCR in the first round (using the HTBI primer set) targeted the TCR CDR3. TCRdb reprocessed the multiplex PCR reads with MiXCR, giving one entry per CDR3 protein. Of some 600,000 distinct CDR3 sequences listed, over 11% were seen once; the top ten hold 5.5% to 7.5%. The sequencing sample was made of blood. The receptors come from a woman aged 25-40 years with Graves' hyperthyroidism that later progressed to Graves' ophthalmopathy.

This clonotype appeared many times. The rearrangement links TRBV6-4 to TRBJ2-7; 9 positions match TRBD1. V lost 3 bases to trimming and J lost 10 bases; unmatched junction nucleotides: 7. Germline loops: CDR1 MRHNA, CDR2 SNTAGT. The CDR3 consists of 13 residues. In DNA form, the CDR3 reads TGTGCCAGCAGTGAATCCGGGACAGGGAGACAGTACTTC. Translating it yields CASSESGTGRQYF.

In its sample, this clonotype was seen a few times. The chain has TRBV7-9 and TRBJ1-2, with TRBD1 as a possible D gene (5 bases). Looked up from germline, CDR1 is SEHNR and CDR2 is FQNEAQ (reference sequence). V was pared by 2 bases and J by 7 bases, with 11 bases between. The CDR3 sequence is 13 residues long. As DNA, the CDR3 is TGTGCCAGCAGCTTATCAGGGACGGCTGGCTACACCTTC. It encodes CASSLSGTAGYTF.